This TCR beta chain was recovered during a study of cytomegalovirus exposure and HLA in healthy donors. Overall study: In a previous analysis, approximately 110 million unique TCR beta sequences were found from about 179 million T cells.

It was with 60 Vbeta and 13 Jbeta primers that the PCR ran. The protocol was immunoSEQ multiplex PCR, while the TCRdb copy is restricted to in-frame clones and leaves out a portion. The table has tens of thousands of clones, roughly 60% seen once. Germline assignment: CDR1 LGHNA and CDR2 YNFKEQ. The CDR3 length is 15 residues. V shed 4 bases, J shed 2 bases, and the junction held 6 bases outside the gene matches. This TCR was recovered from a human donor in good health. Sequenced sample: PBMCs. The rearrangement uses TRBV4-2 and TRBJ2-7, with 9 bases lining up with TRBD1. The chain's CDR3 is CASSRGGTGTYEQYF. Written as DNA, the CDR3 is TGTGCCAGCAGCCGGGGGGGGACAGGGACCTACGAGCAGTACTTC.